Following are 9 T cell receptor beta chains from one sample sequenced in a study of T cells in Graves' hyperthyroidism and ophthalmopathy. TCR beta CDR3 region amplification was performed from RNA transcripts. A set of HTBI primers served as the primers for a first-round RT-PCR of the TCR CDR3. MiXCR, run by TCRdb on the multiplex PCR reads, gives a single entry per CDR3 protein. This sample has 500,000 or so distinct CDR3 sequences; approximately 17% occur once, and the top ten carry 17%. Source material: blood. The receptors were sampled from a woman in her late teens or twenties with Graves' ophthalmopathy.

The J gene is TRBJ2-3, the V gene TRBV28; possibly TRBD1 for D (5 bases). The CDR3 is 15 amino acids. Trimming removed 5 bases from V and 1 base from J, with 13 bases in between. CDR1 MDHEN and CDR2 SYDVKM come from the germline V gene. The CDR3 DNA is TGTGCCAGCAGTCCTCAGGGCGATGGCACAGATACGCAGTATTTT. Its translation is CASSPQGDGTDTQYF.

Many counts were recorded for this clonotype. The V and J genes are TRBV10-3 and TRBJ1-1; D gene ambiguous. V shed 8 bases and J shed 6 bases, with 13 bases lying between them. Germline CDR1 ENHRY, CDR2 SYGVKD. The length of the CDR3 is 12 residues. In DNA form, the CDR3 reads TGTGCCATCTCGGTCTCGGGGTCTGAAGCTTTCTTT. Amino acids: CAISVSGSEAFF.

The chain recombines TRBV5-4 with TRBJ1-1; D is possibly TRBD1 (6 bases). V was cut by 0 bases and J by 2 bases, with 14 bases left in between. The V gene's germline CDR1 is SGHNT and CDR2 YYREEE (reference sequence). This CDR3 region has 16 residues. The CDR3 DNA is TGTGCCAGCAGCTTGGTGACAGGTACTTCCAACACTGAAGCTTTCTTT. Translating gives CASSLVTGTSNTEAFF.

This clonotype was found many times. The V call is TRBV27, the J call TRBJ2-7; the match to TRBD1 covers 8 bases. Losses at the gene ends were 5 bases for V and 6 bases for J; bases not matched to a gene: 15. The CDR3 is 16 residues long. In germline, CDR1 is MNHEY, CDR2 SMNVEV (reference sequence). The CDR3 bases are TGTGCCAGCAGTCTAGAATGGACAGGGAAAGACCGCGAGCAGTACTTC. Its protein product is CASSLEWTGKDREQYF.

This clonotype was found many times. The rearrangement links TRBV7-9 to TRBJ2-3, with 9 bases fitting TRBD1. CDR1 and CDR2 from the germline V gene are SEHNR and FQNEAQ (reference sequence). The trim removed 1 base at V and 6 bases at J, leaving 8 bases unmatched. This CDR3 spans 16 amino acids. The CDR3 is CASSLEYGTGSDTQYF. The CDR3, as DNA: TGTGCCAGCAGCTTAGAGTACGGGACAGGGTCTGATACGCAGTATTTT.

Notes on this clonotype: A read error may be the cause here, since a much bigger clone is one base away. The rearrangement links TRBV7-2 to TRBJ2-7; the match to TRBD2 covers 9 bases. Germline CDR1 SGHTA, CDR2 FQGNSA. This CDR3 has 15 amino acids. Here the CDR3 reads CGSSFPRLAAYEQYF. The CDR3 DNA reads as TGTGGCAGCAGCTTTCCGAGACTAGCGGCATACGAGCAGTACTTC.

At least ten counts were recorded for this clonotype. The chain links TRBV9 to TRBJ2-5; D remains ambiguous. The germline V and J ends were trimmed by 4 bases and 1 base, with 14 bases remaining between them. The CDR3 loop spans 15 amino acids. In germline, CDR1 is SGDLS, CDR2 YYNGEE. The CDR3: CASSHTPEVQETQYF. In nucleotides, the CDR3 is TGTGCCAGCAGCCATACCCCCGAGGTCCAAGAGACCCAGTACTTC.

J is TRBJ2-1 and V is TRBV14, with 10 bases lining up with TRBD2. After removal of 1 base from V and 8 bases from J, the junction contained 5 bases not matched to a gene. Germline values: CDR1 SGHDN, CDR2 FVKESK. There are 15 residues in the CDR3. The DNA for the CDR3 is TGTGCCAGCAGCCAAGCAGCGGGGGGGATCTATGAGCAGTTCTTC. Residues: CASSQAAGGIYEQFF.

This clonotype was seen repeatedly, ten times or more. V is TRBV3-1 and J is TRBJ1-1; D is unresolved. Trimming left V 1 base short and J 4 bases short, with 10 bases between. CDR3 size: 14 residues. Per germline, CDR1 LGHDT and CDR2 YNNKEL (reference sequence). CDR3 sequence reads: CASSQGWAATEAFF. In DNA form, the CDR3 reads TGTGCCAGCAGCCAAGGGTGGGCGGCCACTGAAGCTTTCTTT.